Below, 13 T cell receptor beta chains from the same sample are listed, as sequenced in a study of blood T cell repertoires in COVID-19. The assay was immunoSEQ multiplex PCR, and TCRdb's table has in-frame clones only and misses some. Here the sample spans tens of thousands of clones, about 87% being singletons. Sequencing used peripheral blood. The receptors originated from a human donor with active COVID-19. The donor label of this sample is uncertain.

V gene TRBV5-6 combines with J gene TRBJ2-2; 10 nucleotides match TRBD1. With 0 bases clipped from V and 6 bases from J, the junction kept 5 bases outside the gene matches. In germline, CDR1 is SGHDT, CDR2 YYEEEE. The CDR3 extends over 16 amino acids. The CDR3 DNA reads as TGTGCCAGCAGCTTGGGGGGACAGGGGTTCCCCGGGGAGCTGTTTTTT. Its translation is CASSLGGQGFPGELFF.

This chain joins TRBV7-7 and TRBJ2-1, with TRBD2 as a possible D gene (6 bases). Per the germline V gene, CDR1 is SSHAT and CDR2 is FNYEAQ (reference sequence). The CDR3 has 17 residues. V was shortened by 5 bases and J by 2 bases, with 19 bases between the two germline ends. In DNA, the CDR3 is TGTGCCAGCAGCCCAGGTTTTGGTAGCGGTGCCTACAATGAGCAGTTCTTC. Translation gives CASSPGFGSGAYNEQFF.

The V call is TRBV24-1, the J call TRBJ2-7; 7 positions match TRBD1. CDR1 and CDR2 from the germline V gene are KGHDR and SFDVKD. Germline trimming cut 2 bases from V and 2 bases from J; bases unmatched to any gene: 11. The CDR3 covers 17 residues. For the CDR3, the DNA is TGTGCCACCAGTGATTCTAAAGGGGGCCGTGGGGCCTACGAGCAGTACTTC. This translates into CATSDSKGGRGAYEQYF.

The CDR3 DNA reads TGTGCCAGCTCACCCCTACTGCATGAAAGCTCCTACGAGCAGTACTTC. It encodes CASSPLLHESSYEQYF. V and J are TRBV18 and TRBJ2-7; D remains ambiguous. V lost 3 bases and J 0 bases, leaving 15 bases between the germline ends. The CDR3 sequence is 16 residues long. CDR1 and CDR2 (germline): KGHSH, LQKENI.

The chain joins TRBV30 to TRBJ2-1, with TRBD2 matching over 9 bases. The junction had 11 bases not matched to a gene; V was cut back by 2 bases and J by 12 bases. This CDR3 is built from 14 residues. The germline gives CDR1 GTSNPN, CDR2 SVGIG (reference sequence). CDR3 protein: CAWSPGLAERVQFF. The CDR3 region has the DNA TGTGCCTGGAGTCCGGGACTAGCTGAAAGGGTGCAGTTCTTC.

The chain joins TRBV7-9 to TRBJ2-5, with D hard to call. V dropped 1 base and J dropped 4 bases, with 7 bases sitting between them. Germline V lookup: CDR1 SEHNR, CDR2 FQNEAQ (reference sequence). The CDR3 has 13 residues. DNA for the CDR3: TGTGCCAGCAGCTTAGATCCCGGAGAGACCCAGTACTTC. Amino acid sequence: CASSLDPGETQYF.

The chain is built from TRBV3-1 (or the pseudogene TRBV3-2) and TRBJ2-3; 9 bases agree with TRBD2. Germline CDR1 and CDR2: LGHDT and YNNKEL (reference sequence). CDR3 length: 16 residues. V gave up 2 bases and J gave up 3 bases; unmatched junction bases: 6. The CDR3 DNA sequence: TGTGCCAGCAGCCAATTCTCTAGCGGGATTACAGATACGCAGTATTTT. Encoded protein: CASSQFSSGITDTQYF.

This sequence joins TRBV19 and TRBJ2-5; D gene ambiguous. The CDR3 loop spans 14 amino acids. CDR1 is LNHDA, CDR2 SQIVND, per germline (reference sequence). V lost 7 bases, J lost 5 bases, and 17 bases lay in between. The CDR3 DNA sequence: TGTGCCAGTACCCCCACAGTGAAGGTGGAGACCCAGTACTTC. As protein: CASTPTVKVETQYF.

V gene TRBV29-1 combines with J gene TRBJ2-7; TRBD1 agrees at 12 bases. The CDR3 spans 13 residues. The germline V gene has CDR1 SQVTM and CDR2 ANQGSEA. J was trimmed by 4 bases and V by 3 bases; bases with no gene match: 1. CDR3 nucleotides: TGCAGCGTTGAGGGACAGGGGGCTTACGAGCAGTACTTC. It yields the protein CSVEGQGAYEQYF.

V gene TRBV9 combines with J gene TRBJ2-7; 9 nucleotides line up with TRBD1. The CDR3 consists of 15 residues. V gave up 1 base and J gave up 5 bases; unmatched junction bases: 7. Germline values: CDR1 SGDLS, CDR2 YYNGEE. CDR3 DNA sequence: TGTGCCAGCAGCGTAAGGACAGGGGAACTTGACGAGCAGTACTTC. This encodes CASSVRTGELDEQYF.

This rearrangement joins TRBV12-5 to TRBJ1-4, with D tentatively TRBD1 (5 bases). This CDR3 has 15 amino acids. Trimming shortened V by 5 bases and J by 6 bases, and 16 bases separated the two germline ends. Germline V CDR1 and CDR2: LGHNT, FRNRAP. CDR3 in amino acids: CASGPPGGAHEKLFF. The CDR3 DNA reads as TGTGCTAGTGGTCCCCCGGGGGGAGCTCATGAAAAACTGTTTTTT.

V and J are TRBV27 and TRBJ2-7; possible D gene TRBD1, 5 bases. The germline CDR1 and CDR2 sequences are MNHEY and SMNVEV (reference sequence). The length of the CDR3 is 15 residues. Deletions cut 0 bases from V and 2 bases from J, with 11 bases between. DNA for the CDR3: TGTGCCAGCAGTTTATCCGCAGGGAAAGCCTACGAGCAGTACTTC. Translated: CASSLSAGKAYEQYF.

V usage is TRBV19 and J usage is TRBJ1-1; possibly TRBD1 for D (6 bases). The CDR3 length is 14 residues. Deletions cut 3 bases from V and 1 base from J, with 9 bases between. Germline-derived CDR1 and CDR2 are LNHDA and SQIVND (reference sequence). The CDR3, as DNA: TGTGCCAGTAGTATGGGGACAAAGAACACTGAAGCTTTCTTT. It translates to CASSMGTKNTEAFF. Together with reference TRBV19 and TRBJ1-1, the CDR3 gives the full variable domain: DGGITQSPKYLFRKEGQNVTLSCEQNLNHDAMYWYRQDPGQGLRLIYYSQIVNDFQKGDIAEGYSVSREKKESFPLTVTSAQKNPTAFYLCASSMGTKNTEAFFGQGTRLTVV.